Here is one T cell receptor (beta chain) with its context. What it recognizes is unknown. The PCR ran on 60 Vbeta and 13 Jbeta primers. How the authors handled the data: Later, an analysis found around 80 million unique TCR beta chains, and about 10 million of these were shared. Profiling relied on immunoSEQ multiplex PCR, and the TCRdb table lists in-frame clones only, not all of them. The V and J calls and clone size are taken from that table; D and trimming were inferred from the DNA. The profile shows approximately 130,000 clones, around 79% of them singletons. The data belong to a study of cytomegalovirus exposure and HLA in healthy donors. Overall study context: An early data release held some 85 million unique TCRs from HLA-typed donors. Study-wide points: In a later analysis, at a false discovery rate of 0.05, about 15,000 TCR beta sequences were associated with HLA alleles. Later on, analysis showed that most CMV-associated TCR beta chains appeared to be HLA-restricted.

Germline CDR1 and CDR2: LNHDA and SQIVND (reference sequence). The ends lost 1 base at V and 3 bases at J; junction bases unmatched: 5. The CDR3 totals 15 residues. The sample consisted of PBMCs. The V call is TRBV19, the J call TRBJ1-2, with 7 positions matching TRBD1. The clonotype comes from a woman under 30 in good health and CMV-seronegative. The chain's CDR3 is CASSIGARGDYGYTF. The CDR3 DNA sequence: TGTGCCAGTAGTATAGGCGCCAGGGGGGACTATGGCTACACCTTC.